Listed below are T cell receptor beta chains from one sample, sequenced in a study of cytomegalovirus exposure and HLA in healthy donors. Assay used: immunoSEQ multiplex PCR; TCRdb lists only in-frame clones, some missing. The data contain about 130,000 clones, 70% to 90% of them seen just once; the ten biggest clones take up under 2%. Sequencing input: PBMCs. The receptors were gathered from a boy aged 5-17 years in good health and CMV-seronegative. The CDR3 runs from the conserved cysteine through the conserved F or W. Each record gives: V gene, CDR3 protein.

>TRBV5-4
CASSKGGQGASYEQYF
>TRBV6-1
CASSEHRDGGRDGYTF
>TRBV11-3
CASSLAGRSEQYF
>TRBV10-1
CASQGRTEQYF
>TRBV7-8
CASSTLAGVNLWTDTQYF
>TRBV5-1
CASRARGSGEQYF
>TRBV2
CASSTTSGRNEQFF
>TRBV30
CAWSPDRASNQPQHF
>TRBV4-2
CASSQDLWNTEAFF
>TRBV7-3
CASSLRAGKGDQPQHF
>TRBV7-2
CASSFLASNTEAFF
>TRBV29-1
CSVDSGYEQYF
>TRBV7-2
CASSRTGSNQPQHF
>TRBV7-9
CASSARDSITEAFF
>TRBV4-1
CASSGLKGDNSPLHF
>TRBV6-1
CASRDRGGGTEAFF
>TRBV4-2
CASSKYRGGNEQFF
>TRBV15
CATSSRGAGELFF
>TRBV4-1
CASSRTEARGSYEQYF
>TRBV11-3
CASSLNRDGELFF
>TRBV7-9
CASSSDRSGDYGYTF
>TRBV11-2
CASRGSGGGYEQYF
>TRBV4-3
CASSQDPQGPSEAFF
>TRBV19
CASSATGSSSGANVLTF
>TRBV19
CASNGILYNEQFF
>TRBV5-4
CASSLAMGQVGGNTIYF
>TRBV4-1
CASSQFDILSGNTIYF
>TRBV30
CAWRDSGRINEQFF
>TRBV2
CASSTERQTFRNTIYF
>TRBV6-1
CASSEGRGGRAQPQHF
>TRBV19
CASIPSSLYTEAFF
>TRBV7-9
CSSSRPTGGAFF
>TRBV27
CASRRDSTGELFF
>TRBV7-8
CASRFGGLAGLNNEQFF
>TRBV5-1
CASSLGQSTDTQYF
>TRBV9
CASSPTGGNTEAFF
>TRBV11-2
CASRLAGGHEQFF
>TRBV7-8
CASSLRLDGETQYF
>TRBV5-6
CASSTGTSGYNEQFF
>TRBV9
CASSVVWQGAGDTQYF
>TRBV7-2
CASSLARSGGGEQYF
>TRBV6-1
CASSKQVDYGYTF
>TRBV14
CASSLPGQRYEQYF
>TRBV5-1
CASSPRQGMNTEAFF
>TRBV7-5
CVRSFPQGNSSNTEAFF
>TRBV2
CASDGRRGYTF
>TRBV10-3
CAIRTTGGYEQYF